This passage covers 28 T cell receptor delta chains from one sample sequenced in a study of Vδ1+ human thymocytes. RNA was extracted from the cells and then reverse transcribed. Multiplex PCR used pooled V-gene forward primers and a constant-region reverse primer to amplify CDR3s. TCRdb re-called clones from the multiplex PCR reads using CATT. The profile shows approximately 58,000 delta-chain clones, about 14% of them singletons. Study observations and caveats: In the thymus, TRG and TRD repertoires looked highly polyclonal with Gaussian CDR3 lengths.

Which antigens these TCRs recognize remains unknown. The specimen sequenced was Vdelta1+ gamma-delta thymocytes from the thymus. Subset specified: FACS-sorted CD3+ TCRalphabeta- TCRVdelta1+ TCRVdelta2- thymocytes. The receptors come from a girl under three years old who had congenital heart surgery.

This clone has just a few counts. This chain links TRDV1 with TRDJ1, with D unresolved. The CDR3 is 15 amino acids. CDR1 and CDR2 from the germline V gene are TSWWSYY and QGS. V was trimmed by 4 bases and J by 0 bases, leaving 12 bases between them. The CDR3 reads CALGARPRNTDKLIF. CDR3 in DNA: TGTGCTCTTGGGGCAAGACCGCGGAACACCGATAAACTCATCTTT.

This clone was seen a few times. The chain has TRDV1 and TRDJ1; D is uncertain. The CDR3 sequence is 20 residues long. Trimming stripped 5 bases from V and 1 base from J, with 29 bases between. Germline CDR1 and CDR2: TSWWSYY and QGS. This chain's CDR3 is CALGYLSFRYLVSGTDKLIF. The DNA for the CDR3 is TGTGCTCTTGGGTATTTATCATTCCGCTACCTCGTGAGTGGCACCGATAAACTCATCTTT.

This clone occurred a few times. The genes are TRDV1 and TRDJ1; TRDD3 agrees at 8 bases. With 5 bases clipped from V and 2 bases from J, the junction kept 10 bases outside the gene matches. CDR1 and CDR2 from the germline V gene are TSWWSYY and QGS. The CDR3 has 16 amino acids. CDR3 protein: CALGFRTGGGTDKLIF. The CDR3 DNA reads TGTGCTCTTGGGTTCCGTACTGGGGGTGGGACCGATAAACTCATCTTT.

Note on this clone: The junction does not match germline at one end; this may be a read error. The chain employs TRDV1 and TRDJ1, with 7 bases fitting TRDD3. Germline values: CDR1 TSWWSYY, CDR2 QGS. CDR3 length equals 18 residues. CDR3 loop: CALRIIPPRSGGNDKPIF. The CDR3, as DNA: TGTGCTCTTAGGATCATCCCTCCCAGGTCTGGGGGCAACGATAAACCCATCTTT.

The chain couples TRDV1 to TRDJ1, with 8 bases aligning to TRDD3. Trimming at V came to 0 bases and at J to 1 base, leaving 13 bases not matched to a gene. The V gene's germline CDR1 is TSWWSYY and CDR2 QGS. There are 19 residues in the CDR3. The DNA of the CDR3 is TGTGCTCTTGGGGAACTTCCCTGGGGGACAGACTCAACCACCGATAAACTCATCTTT. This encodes CALGELPWGTDSTTDKLIF.

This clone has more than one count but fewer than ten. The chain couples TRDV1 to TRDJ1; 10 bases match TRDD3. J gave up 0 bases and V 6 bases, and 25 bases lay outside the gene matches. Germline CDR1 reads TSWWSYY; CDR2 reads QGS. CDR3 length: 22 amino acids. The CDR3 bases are TGTGCTCTTGGCCCCTTGGGCTTCCTGAGTACTGGGGGATTAAGGGACACCGATAAACTCATCTTT. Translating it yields CALGPLGFLSTGGLRDTDKLIF.

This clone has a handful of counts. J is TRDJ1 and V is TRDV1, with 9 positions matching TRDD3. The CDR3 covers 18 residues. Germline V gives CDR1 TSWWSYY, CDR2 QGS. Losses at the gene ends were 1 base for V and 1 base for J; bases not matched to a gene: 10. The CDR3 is CALGEHRTGGRSTDKLIF. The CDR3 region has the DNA TGTGCTCTTGGGGAACACCGTACTGGGGGACGTTCCACCGATAAACTCATCTTT.

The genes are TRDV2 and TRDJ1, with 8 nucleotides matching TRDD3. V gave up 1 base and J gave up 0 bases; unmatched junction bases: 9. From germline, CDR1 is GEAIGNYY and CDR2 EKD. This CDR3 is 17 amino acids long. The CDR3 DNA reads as TGTGCCTGTGACACGATAACTGGGGGGATGTACACCGATAAACTCATCTTT. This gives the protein CACDTITGGMYTDKLIF.

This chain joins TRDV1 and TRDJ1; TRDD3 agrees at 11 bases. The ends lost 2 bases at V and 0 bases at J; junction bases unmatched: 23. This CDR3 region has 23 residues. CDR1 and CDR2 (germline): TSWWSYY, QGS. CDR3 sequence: CALGEFRLGDIRRGVRYTDKLIF. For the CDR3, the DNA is TGTGCTCTTGGGGAATTTCGACTGGGGGATATTCGGAGAGGCGTACGGTACACCGATAAACTCATCTTT.

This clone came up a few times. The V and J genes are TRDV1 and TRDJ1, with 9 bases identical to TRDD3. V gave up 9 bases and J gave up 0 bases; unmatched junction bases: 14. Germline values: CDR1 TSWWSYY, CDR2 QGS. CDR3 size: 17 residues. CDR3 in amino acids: CALISRHWGTHTDKLIF. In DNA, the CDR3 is TGTGCTCTCATTTCCCGCCACTGGGGGACGCACACCGATAAACTCATCTTT.

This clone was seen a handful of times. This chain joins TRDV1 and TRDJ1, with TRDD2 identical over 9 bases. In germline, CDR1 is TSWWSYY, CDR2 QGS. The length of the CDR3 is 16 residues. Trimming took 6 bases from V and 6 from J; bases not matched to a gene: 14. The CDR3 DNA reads TGTGCTCTTGGAACCTTCCTACGGAGACTGGGGAATAAACTCATCTTT. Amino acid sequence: CALGTFLRRLGNKLIF.

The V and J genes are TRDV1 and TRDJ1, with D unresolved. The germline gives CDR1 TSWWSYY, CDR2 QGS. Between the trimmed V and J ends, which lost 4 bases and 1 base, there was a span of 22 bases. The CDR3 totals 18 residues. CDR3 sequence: CALGGQVRLPSFTDKLIF. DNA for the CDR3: TGTGCTCTTGGGGGCCAGGTACGGTTACCGTCATTCACCGATAAACTCATCTTT.

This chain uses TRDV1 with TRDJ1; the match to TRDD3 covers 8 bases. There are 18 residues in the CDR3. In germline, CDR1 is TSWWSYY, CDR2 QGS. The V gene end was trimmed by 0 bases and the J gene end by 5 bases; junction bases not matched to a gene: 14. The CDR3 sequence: CALGELGTGGQRSDKLIF. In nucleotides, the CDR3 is TGTGCTCTTGGGGAACTCGGTACTGGGGGCCAGAGGTCTGATAAACTCATCTTT.

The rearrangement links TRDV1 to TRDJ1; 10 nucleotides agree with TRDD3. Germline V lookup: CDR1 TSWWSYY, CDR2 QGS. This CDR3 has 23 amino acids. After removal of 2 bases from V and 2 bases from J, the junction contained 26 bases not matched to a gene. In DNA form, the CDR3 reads TGTGCTCTTGGGGAATTTACTCCTTGCGGGGGAGACTGGGGGATGGAGGATACCGATAAACTCATCTTT. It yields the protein CALGEFTPCGGDWGMEDTDKLIF.

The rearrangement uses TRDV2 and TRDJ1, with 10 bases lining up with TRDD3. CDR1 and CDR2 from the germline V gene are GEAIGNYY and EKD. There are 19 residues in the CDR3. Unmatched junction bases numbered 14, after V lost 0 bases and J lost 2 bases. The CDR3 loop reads CACDTNFPIKLGDTDKLIF. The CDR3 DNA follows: TGTGCCTGTGACACCAATTTTCCTATTAAACTGGGGGATACCGATAAACTCATCTTT.

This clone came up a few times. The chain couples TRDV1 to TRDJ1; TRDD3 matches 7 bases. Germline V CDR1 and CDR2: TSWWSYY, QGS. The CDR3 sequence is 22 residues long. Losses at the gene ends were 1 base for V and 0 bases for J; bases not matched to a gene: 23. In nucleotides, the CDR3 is TGTGCTCTTGGGGAACGGGGCTACTCACTGGGGAATGCGATAACAAACACCGATAAACTCATCTTT. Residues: CALGERGYSLGNAITNTDKLIF.

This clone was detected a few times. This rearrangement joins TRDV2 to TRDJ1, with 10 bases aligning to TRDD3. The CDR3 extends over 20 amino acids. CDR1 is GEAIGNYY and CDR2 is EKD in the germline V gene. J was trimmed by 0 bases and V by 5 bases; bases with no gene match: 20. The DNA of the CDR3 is TGTGCCTGTGTCCCTGAGGGCGGGTACTGGGGGATGAGGTACACCGATAAACTCATCTTT. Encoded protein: CACVPEGGYWGMRYTDKLIF.

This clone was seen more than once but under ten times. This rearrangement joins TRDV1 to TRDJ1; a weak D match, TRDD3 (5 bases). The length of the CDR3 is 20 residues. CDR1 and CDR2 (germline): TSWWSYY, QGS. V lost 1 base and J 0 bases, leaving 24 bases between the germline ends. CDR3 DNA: TGTGCTCTTGGGGAACCCAGAGCCCGGATAATGTTGGTCGACACCGATAAACTCATCTTT. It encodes CALGEPRARIMLVDTDKLIF.

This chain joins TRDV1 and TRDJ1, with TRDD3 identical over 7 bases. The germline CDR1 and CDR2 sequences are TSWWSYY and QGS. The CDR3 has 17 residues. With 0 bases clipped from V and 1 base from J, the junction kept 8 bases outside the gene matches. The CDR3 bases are TGTGCTCTTGGGGAACTAGTACTGGGATACAGCACCGATAAACTCATCTTT. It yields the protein CALGELVLGYSTDKLIF.

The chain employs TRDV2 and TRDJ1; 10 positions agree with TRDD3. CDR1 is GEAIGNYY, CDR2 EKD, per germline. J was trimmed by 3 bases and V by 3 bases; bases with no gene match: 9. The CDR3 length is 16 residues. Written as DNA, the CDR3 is TGTGCCTGTGACGAGTACTGGGGGATGGGTCCCGATAAACTCATCTTT. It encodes CACDEYWGMGPDKLIF.

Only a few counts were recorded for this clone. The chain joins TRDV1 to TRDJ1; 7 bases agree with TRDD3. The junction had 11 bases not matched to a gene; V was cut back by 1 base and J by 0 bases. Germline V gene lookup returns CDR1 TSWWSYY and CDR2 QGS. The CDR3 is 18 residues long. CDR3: CALGEPQSGGGHTDKLIF. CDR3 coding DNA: TGTGCTCTTGGGGAACCGCAAAGTGGTGGGGGACACACCGATAAACTCATCTTT.

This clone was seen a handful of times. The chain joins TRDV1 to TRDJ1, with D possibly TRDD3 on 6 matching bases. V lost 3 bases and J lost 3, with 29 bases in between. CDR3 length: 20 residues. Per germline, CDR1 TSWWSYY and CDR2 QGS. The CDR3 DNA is TGTGCTCTTGGGGATTCCCCTCTAAGGTGGGGGTCAACCTGTCCCGATAAACTCATCTTT. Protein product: CALGDSPLRWGSTCPDKLIF.

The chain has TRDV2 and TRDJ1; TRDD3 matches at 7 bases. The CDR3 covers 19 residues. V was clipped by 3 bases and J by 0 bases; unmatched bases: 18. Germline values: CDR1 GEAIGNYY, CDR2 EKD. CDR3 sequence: CACDPPQVGGPPYTDKLIF. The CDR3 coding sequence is TGTGCCTGTGACCCCCCTCAGGTTGGGGGACCTCCGTACACCGATAAACTCATCTTT.

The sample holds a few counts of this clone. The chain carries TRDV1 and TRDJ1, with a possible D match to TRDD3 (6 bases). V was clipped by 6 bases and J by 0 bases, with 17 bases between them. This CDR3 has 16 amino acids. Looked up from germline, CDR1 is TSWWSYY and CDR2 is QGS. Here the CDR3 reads CALGGGPWNYTDKLIF. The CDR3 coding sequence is TGTGCTCTTGGAGGGGGACCCTGGAACTACACCGATAAACTCATCTTT.

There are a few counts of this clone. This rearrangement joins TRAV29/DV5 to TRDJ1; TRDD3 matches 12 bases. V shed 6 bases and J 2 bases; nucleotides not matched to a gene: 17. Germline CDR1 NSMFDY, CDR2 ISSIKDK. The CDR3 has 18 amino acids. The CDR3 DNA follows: TGTGCAGGTGCCCCGCCCGTACTGGGGGATACAGAGACCGATAAACTCATCTTT. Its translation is CAGAPPVLGDTETDKLIF.

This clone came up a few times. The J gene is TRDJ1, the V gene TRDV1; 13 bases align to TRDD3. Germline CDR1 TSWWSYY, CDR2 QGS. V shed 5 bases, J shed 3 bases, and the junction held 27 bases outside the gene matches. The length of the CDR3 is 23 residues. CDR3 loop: CALGKHPPTDTSYWGIRADKLIF. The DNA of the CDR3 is TGTGCTCTTGGGAAACATCCTCCTACTGATACTTCGTACTGGGGGATACGCGCCGATAAACTCATCTTT.

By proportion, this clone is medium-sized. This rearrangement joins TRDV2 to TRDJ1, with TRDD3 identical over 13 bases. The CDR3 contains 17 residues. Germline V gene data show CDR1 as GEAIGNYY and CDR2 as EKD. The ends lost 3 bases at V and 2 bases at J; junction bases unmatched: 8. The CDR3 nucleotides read TGTGCCTGTGACCCTCTACTGGGGGATACGAGGACCGATAAACTCATCTTT. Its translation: CACDPLLGDTRTDKLIF.

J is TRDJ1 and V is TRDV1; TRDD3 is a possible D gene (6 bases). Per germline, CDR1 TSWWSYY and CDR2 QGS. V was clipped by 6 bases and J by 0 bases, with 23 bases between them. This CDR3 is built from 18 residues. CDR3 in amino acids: CALGCTGIERMNTDKLIF. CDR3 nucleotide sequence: TGTGCTCTTGGTTGCACCGGGATAGAGAGAATGAACACCGATAAACTCATCTTT.